This T cell receptor (beta chain) was captured by sequencing in a study of a mutant IDH1 vaccine in newly diagnosed glioma. Documented time point: week 5, during vaccination. Each vaccine dose was 300 ug of mutant IDH1 20-mer peptide, with topical imiquimod. Sequencing used immunoSEQ multiplex PCR; TCRdb keeps in-frame clones, though not all of them. The sample yields about 28,000 clones, about nine tenths seen once. The ends lost 0 bases at V and 3 bases at J; junction bases unmatched: 10. Germline V CDR1 and CDR2: LNHNV, YYDKDF (reference sequence). The length of the CDR3 is 18 residues. Comments on this clone: The antigen is unknown.

This clonotype originated in a woman aged 35 to 49 with glioma. Some clones in this sample may be carry-over from other donors' samples. The rearrangement uses TRBV15 and TRBJ2-3; TRBD2 agrees at 9 bases. The sequencing here drew on peripheral blood mononuclear cells (PBMCs), taken from a glioma patient whose treatment included an IDH1 peptide vaccine. The chain's CDR3 is CATSRDVGGRANTDTQYF. In DNA, the CDR3 is TGTGCCACCAGCAGAGATGTAGGCGGGAGGGCCAATACAGATACGCAGTATTTT.